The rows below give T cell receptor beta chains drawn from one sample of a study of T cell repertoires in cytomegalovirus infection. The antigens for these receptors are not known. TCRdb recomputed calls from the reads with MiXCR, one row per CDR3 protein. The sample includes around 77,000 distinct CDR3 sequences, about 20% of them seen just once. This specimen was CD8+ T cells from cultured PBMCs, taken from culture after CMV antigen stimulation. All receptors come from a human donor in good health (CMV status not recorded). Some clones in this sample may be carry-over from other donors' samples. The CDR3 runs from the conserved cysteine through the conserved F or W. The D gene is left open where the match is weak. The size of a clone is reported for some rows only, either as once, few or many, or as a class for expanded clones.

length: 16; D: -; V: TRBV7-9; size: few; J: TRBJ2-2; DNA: TGTGCCAGCAGCCCACCCGGGGCCATGAACACCGGGGAGCTGTTTTTT; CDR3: CASSPPGAMNTGELFF
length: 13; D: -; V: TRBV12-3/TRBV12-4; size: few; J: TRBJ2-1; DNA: TGTGCCAGCAGTCCAGCAGGGTACAATGAGCAGTTCTTC; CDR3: CASSPAGYNEQFF
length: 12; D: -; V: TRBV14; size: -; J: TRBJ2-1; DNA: TGTGCCAGCAGCCAGGATTACAATGAGCAGTTCTTC; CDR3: CASSQDYNEQFF
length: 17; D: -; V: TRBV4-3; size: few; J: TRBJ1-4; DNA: TGCGCCAGCAGCCAAGATTTCGGGGGACCAGCTAATGAAAAACTGTTTTTT; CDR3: CASSQDFGGPANEKLFF
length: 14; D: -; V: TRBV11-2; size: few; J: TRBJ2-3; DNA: TGTGCCAGCAGGGAGGTAGGGCTCGCAGATACGCAGTATTTT; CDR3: CASREVGLADTQYF
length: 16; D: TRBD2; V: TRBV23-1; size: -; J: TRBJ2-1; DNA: TGCGCCAGCCTACCCGGACTAGCGGGGGACTACAATGAGCAGTTCTTC; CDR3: CASLPGLAGDYNEQFF
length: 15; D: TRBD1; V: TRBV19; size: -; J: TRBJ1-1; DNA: TGTGCCAGTAGTATCCGACAGGGACTGAACACTGAAGCTTTCTTT; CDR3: CASSIRQGLNTEAFF
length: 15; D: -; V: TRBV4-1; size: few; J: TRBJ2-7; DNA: TGCGCCAGCAGCCAAGAATGGGGCCACTCCTACGAGCAGTACTTC; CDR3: CASSQEWGHSYEQYF
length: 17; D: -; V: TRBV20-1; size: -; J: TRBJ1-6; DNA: TGCAGTGCTAGAGATTTCGGGGCGAGCTCCTATAATTCACCCCTCCACTTT; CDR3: CSARDFGASSYNSPLHF
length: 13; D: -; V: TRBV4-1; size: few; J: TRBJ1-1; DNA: TGCGCCAGCTCACAATTTGGTGACACTGAAGCTTTCTTT; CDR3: CASSQFGDTEAFF
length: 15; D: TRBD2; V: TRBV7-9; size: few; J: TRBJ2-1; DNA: TGTGCCAGCAGCTTTGGCCGGGAGGTAGGCAATGAGCAGTTCTTC; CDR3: CASSFGREVGNEQFF
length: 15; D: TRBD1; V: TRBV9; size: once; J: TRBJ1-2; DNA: TGTGCCAGCAGTTTGGGACAGGGGACTTCCTATGGCTACACCTTC; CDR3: CASSLGQGTSYGYTF
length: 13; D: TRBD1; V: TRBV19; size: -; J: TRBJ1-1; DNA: TGTGCCAGCCACGGGACAGTTAACACTGAAGCTTTCTTT; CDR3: CASHGTVNTEAFF
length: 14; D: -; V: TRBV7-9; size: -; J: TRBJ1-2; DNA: TGTGCCAGCAGCCCAGGGCAGATCAACTATGGCTACACCTTC; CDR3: CASSPGQINYGYTF
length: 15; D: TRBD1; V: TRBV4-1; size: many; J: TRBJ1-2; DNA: TGCGCCAGCAGCCAGGGGGACAGGGCGGCCTATGGCTACACCTTC; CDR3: CASSQGDRAAYGYTF
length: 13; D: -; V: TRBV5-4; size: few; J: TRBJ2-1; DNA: TGTGCCAGCAGCTTTGGACAGTACAATGAGCAGTTCTTC; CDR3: CASSFGQYNEQFF
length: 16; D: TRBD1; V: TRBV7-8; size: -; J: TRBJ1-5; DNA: TGTGCCAGCAGCTCCCTCCCAGGGGGAGTCAATCAGCCCCAGCATTTT; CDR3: CASSSLPGGVNQPQHF
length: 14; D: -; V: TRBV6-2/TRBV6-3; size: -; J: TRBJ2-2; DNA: TGTGCCAGCAGTTACGGGGTTCACACCGGGGAGCTGTTTTTT; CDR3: CASSYGVHTGELFF
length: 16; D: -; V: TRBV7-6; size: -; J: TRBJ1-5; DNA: TGTGCCAGCAGCTTAGAGTCGGGGCTGGGCAATCAGCCCCAGCATTTT; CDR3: CASSLESGLGNQPQHF
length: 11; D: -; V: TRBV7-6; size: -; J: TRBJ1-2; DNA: TGTGCCAGCAGCCTTGACGGGGGCTACACCTTC; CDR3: CASSLDGGYTF
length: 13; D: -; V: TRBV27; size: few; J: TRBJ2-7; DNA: TGTGCCAGCAGTTGGGGACAAACCTACGAGCAGTACTTC; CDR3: CASSWGQTYEQYF
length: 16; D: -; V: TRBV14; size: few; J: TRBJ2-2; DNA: TGTGCCAGCAGCCAAGCCACCGGGGCGAACACCGGGGAGCTGTTTTTT; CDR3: CASSQATGANTGELFF
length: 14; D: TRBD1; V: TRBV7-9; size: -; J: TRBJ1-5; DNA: TGTGCCAGCAGCTCTTCGACAGGGACCCAGCCCCAGCATTTT; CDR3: CASSSSTGTQPQHF
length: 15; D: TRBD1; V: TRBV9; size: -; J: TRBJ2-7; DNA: TGTGCCAGCAGCGTGACGACAGGGGGCTGGGACGAGCAGTACTTC; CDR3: CASSVTTGGWDEQYF
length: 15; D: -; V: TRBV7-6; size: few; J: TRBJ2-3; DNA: TGTGCCAGCAGCTTAGTACAGGGCTACACAGATACGCAGTATTTT; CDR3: CASSLVQGYTDTQYF
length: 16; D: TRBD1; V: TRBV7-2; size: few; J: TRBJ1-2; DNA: TGTGCCAGCAGCTTAGCATTGGGACAGGGGGCTGATGGCTACACCTTC; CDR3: CASSLALGQGADGYTF
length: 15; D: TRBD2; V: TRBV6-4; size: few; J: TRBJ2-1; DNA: TGTGCCAGCAGTGACAGCGGGGAAACCTACAATGAGCAGTTCTTC; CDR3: CASSDSGETYNEQFF
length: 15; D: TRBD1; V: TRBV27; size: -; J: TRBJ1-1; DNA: TGTGCCAGCAGTCCCCGACAGGGGGTACACACTGAAGCTTTCTTT; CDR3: CASSPRQGVHTEAFF